The present T cell receptor beta chain was sequenced within a study of blood T cell repertoires in COVID-19 (dated by TCRdb to the early 2020s). Looking at the study overall: Collaborator samples came from the United States, Italy and Spain and covered acute and convalescent phases of COVID-19. The prospective study material was composed of cDNA or gDNA derived from T cells, B-cell-depleted T cells, or PBMCs. Deeply sampled blood TCRbeta repertoires from subjects exposed to, actively infected with, or recovered from COVID-19 were included in the dataset. A freely available public database, intended as a resource for researchers studying the immune response to SARS-CoV-2, is where the repertoires were released. Samples were obtained from the ongoing ImmuneRACE study (first 160 participants) and from about 1,300 subjects provided by 6 global collaborators. Nearly every sample came with metadata listing a de-identified subject ID, COVID-19 status, age in years and sex. Where available, HLA class I and class II types were taken from metadata supplied by the sample provider and were not determined by assay-based typing.

Worth noting for this clone: The antigen it recognizes is unknown. It has no much larger one-base neighbor in the sample; base qualities were not kept.

In the prospective study, participants were roughly 18 to 90 years old, resided in under 30 geographic areas of the United States, and were enrolled through a virtual design. To assign participants to cohorts, the prospective study relied on clinical history that participants themselves reported in a screening survey and a study questionnaire. A participant counted as exposed if, within 2 weeks of entering the study, that participant had been in contact with someone who had a PCR-confirmed or clinician-diagnosed COVID-19 case. Each participant in the prospective study had whole blood, serum and a nasopharyngeal or oropharyngeal swab collected by mobile phlebotomists. Participants in the prospective study had the option to provide additional blood draws and questionnaires over an approximately two-month period. Prospective study blood samples were shipped either frozen or at room temperature before DNA extraction.

TCRbeta CDR3 regions were amplified from genomic DNA by means of the immunoSEQ Assay, a bias-controlled multiplex PCR. In the source study's methods: The number of nucleated cells in each sample was estimated by amplification of reference gene primers within the assay. To quantify the absolute abundance of each unique TCRbeta CDR3 rearrangement, sequence reads were collapsed and filtered. Productive Simpson clonality was computed per sample as the square root of Simpson's diversity index over productive rearrangements. In its TCRdb copy, this immuneACCESS table keeps in-frame sequences only and misses some clones. Where compared with another copy, unresolved V genes explain less than half of these, and the others have no known cause. From that table come the V and J calls and clone size; the DNA was used to work out D and trimming. Present in this sample are about 200,000 clones, 75% to 90% of which were seen just once. The top ten constitute more than 4% of the sample.

At the junction V is shortened by 1 base and J by 1 base, with 9 bases in between. CDR1 SGHTS and CDR2 YDEGEE were looked up in the germline V gene. From the cysteine through the phenylalanine, the CDR3 covers 14 amino acids. Only the CDR3 portion is preserved as DNA: 42 bases, with reading frame beginning at the first base. General conclusions and limits of the study: How much clinical and demographic metadata was included differed by source and by participant, and the metadata was provided uncurated.

Sequencing used PBMCs or T cells enriched from blood (not recorded which). The rearrangement joined TRBV5-8 to TRBJ2-7, with no D gene named confidently. The clonotype was recovered from a young woman who had been exposed to COVID-19. CDR3 reads: CASSLTALSYEQYF. In nucleotide form, the sequence is TGTGCCAGCAGCTTGACAGCCCTGTCCTACGAGCAGTACTTC.